The 20 T cell receptor beta chains given below trace back to one sample, sequenced in a study of T cells after posttransplantation cyclophosphamide. Cyclophosphamide on days +3 and +4 followed busulfan-fludarabine conditioning and a marrow graft. TCRdb's copy holds only in-frame clones and misses some; the assay was immunoSEQ multiplex PCR. The sample includes 20,000 or so clones, 65% to 75% seen only once; the top ten take around 25%. Sequenced material: PBMCs, taken after an allogeneic stem cell transplant with post-transplant cyclophosphamide. Receptors originate from a male patient in his thirties who received an allogeneic stem cell transplant from a related donor, was CMV-positive, and had acute GVHD only. Part of the T cells may come from the graft donor.

V gene TRBV4-1 combines with J gene TRBJ2-1, with TRBD2 matching 11 bases. CDR1 and CDR2 (germline): MGHRA, YSYEKL. V was clipped by 4 bases and J by 2 bases; unmatched bases: 4. This CDR3 contains 16 residues. The CDR3 nucleotides are TGCGCCAGCAGCCTTAATAGCGGGGGGGCCTACAATGAGCAGTTCTTC. Amino acids: CASSLNSGGAYNEQFF.

This clone is deemed medium-sized. This chain links TRBV7-2 with TRBJ1-2, with 9 nucleotides matching TRBD1. Trimming took 3 bases from V and 8 from J; bases not matched to a gene: 10. The CDR3 totals 15 residues. Germline CDR1 reads SGHTA; CDR2 reads FQGNSA. Here the CDR3 DNA reads TGTGCCAGCAGCTTGCGGGACAGGGAATTAGGAGGCTACACCTTC. Its protein product is CASSLRDRELGGYTF.

This clone was observed a handful of times. This sequence joins TRBV30 and TRBJ1-3; D uncertain. The CDR3 covers 15 residues. V shed 4 bases and J shed 0 bases, with 13 bases lying between them. Germline lookup yields CDR1 GTSNPN and CDR2 SVGIG (reference sequence). CDR3 in amino acids: CAWISQKYSGNTIYF. The CDR3 bases are TGTGCCTGGATTTCACAGAAGTACTCTGGAAACACCATATATTTT.

The chain links TRBV7-2 to TRBJ1-2, with a weak D call TRBD1 (6 bases). V lost 6 bases, J lost 8 bases, and 19 bases lay in between. This CDR3 has 14 residues. The germline V gene encodes CDR1 SGHTA and CDR2 FQGNSA. Here the CDR3 reads CASRPFAGAGGYTF. DNA for the CDR3: TGTGCCAGCAGGCCCTTCGCGGGGGCCGGGGGCTACACCTTC.

The rearrangement uses TRBV5-6 and TRBJ2-1; D perhaps matches TRBD1 (6 bases). V gave up 1 base and J gave up 2 bases, with 13 bases separating them. The CDR3 loop spans 16 amino acids. Germline CDR1 is SGHDT and CDR2 is YYEEEE. DNA of the CDR3: TGTGCCAGCAGCTTGTATTCAGGGGCCCCCTACAATGAGCAGTTCTTC. Translated: CASSLYSGAPYNEQFF. The whole variable domain, remainder taken from reference TRBV5-6 and TRBJ2-1, is DAGVTQSPTHLIKTRGQQVTLRCSPKSGHDTVSWYQQALGQGPQFIFQYYEEEERQRGNFPDRFSGHQFPNYSSELNVNALLLGDSALYLCASSLYSGAPYNEQFFGPGTRLTVL.

The DNA for the CDR3 is TGTGCCAGCAGCGTAGGTAGACAAGATAATTCACCCCTCCACTTT. Its protein is CASSVGRQDNSPLHF. This chain links TRBV9 with TRBJ1-6; no reliable D call. Per the germline V gene, CDR1 is SGDLS and CDR2 is YYNGEE. The CDR3 runs to 15 residues. Trimming shortened V by 0 bases and J by 5 bases, and 9 bases separated the two germline ends.

This rearrangement joins TRBV9 to TRBJ2-1, with D perhaps matching TRBD2 (5 bases). Germline V CDR1 and CDR2: SGDLS, YYNGEE. The CDR3 spans 15 residues. V lost 4 bases and J 0 bases, leaving 11 bases between the germline ends. The CDR3 DNA is TGTGCCAGCAGCCCCGGGGTTAGCTCCTACAATGAGCAGTTCTTC. It yields the protein CASSPGVSSYNEQFF.

The V and J genes are TRBV2 and TRBJ2-1, with D possibly TRBD1 on 6 matching bases. V lost 6 bases and J 4 bases, leaving 10 bases between the germline ends. Germline V gene sequence: CDR1 SNHLY, CDR2 FYNNEI. The CDR3 contains 13 residues. The DNA of the CDR3 is TGTGCCAGCAGATTTGACAGGTACAATGAGCAGTTCTTC. Translated: CASRFDRYNEQFF.

About this clone: The junction departs from the called germline gene at one end, perhaps through a read error. This chain joins TRBV5-1 and TRBJ1-2; TRBD1 is a possible D gene (5 bases). CDR1 SGHRS and CDR2 YFSETQ come from the germline V gene. CDR3 length: 13 residues. The CDR3 loop is CASSAQETYGYTF. DNA for the CDR3: TGTGCCAGCAGCGCACAGGAGACCTATGGCTACACCTTC.

This chain links TRBV5-1 with TRBJ1-2; TRBD1 matches 7 bases. Trimming took 3 bases from V and 3 from J; bases not matched to a gene: 5. Germline V gene sequence: CDR1 SGHRS, CDR2 YFSETQ. This CDR3 spans 14 amino acids. The CDR3 coding sequence is TGCGCCAGCAGCTCCGGGACAGCGTACTATGGCTACACCTTC. Its translation: CASSSGTAYYGYTF.

The chain recombines TRBV7-2 with TRBJ2-1, with 13 bases matching TRBD2. The CDR3 spans 16 residues. Germline V gene sequence: CDR1 SGHTA, CDR2 FQGNSA. V shed 1 base, J shed 4 bases, and the junction held 1 base outside the gene matches. The CDR3 here is CASSLGTSGGYNEQFF. In nucleotides, the CDR3 is TGTGCCAGCAGCTTAGGGACTAGCGGGGGTTACAATGAGCAGTTCTTC.

The chain uses TRBV30 and TRBJ2-3, with TRBD1 matching 9 bases. Per germline, CDR1 GTSNPN and CDR2 SVGIG (reference sequence). V gave up 5 bases and J gave up 5 bases; unmatched junction bases: 8. The CDR3 consists of 14 residues. CDR3 protein: CAWAGTGYQDTQYF. The DNA for the CDR3 is TGTGCCTGGGCCGGGACAGGGTATCAAGATACGCAGTATTTT.

The V and J genes are TRBV27 and TRBJ1-5, with 8 positions matching TRBD1. Germline-derived CDR1 and CDR2 are MNHEY and SMNVEV (reference sequence). The junction had 7 bases not matched to a gene; V was cut back by 6 bases and J by 6 bases. CDR3 length: 14 residues. The chain's CDR3 is CASSPDRGGQPQHF. The CDR3 DNA reads as TGTGCCAGCAGCCCTGACAGGGGAGGTCAGCCCCAGCATTTT.

The rearrangement uses TRBV7-9 and TRBJ1-1; the match to TRBD1 covers 7 bases. This CDR3 region has 14 residues. V dropped 3 bases and J dropped 6; count of bases not matched to a gene: 7. Germline assignment: CDR1 SEHNR and CDR2 FQNEAQ (reference sequence). The CDR3 loop reads CASSFRGISAEAFF. The CDR3 bases are TGTGCCAGCAGCTTCAGGGGGATTAGCGCTGAAGCTTTCTTT.

V usage is TRBV30 and J usage is TRBJ1-2; D gene unclear. This CDR3 region has 13 residues. Germline CDR1 is GTSNPN and CDR2 is SVGIG (reference sequence). V dropped 2 bases and J dropped 1 base, with 8 bases sitting between them. The CDR3 sequence: CAWSRGFNYGYTF. The CDR3 nucleotides read TGTGCCTGGAGTCGAGGCTTTAACTATGGCTACACCTTC.

The rearrangement links TRBV2 to TRBJ1-2; maybe TRBD1 (5 bases). CDR3 length: 13 residues. The V gene lost 0 bases and the J gene lost 6 bases, with 8 bases spanning the gap. Per the germline V gene, CDR1 is SNHLY and CDR2 is FYNNEI. CDR3 bases: TGTGCCAGCAGTGAAGCCAGGGAGGATGGCTACACCTTC. It yields the protein CASSEAREDGYTF.

The chain links TRBV6-1 to TRBJ1-5, with 7 bases fitting TRBD1. The CDR3 sequence is 14 residues long. Germline V gene data show CDR1 as MNHNS and CDR2 as SASEGT. The V gene end was trimmed by 4 bases and the J gene end by 11 bases; junction bases not matched to a gene: 11. CDR3 nucleotides: TGTGCCAGCAGTGGAGGGGCAACAGGGGAGACCCAGCATTTT. It codes for CASSGGATGETQHF.

This chain uses TRBV28 with TRBJ1-1; TRBD1 agrees at 9 bases. Germline CDR1 MDHEN, CDR2 SYDVKM. CDR3 size: 12 residues. The junction had 1 base not matched to a gene; V was cut back by 3 bases and J by 8 bases. The DNA of the CDR3 is TGTGCCAGCAGTTTGGGGACAGGGGAAGCTTTCTTT. This codes for CASSLGTGEAFF.

V and J are TRBV7-9 and TRBJ2-3; 7 bases align to TRBD2. CDR3 length equals 15 residues. The germline V gene encodes CDR1 SEHNR and CDR2 FQNEAQ (reference sequence). V trimming: 5 bases; J trimming: 2 bases; junction bases outside the gene matches: 7. This chain's CDR3 is CASSLRGDFTDTQYF. The CDR3 DNA reads as TGTGCCAGCAGCCTCCGGGGGGACTTCACAGATACGCAGTATTTT.

The CDR3 spells CASSPRTGDTEAFF. In DNA, the CDR3 is TGTGCCAGCTCACCAAGGACAGGGGACACTGAAGCTTTCTTT. The chain couples TRBV18 to TRBJ1-1; 9 positions match TRBD1. Germline assignment: CDR1 KGHSH and CDR2 LQKENI. Trimming cost V 2 bases and J 3 bases; bases outside gene matches: 1. The CDR3 runs 14 residues.